These 9 T cell receptor beta chains were all obtained from the same sample, sequenced in a study of a mutant IDH1 vaccine in newly diagnosed glioma. The antigens of these receptors remain unknown. Here immunoSEQ multiplex PCR was the method, and the copy in TCRdb shows in-frame clones only, minus some. The repertoire holds more than 50,000 clones, with 70% to 90% as singletons. Time point specified: week 11, during vaccination. Vaccination comprised doses that each held 300 ug of mutant IDH1 20-mer peptide, plus topical imiquimod. This sample comprised PBMCs, obtained from a glioma patient whose treatment included an IDH1 peptide vaccine. The receptors originated from a middle-aged man with glioma.

The chain uses TRBV28 and TRBJ1-2; D might be TRBD1 (6 bases). Germline V gene sequence: CDR1 MDHEN, CDR2 SYDVKM. The CDR3 consists of 14 residues. V lost 3 bases and J lost 7, with 15 bases in between. The CDR3 region is CASSLHGGASGYTF. In DNA form, the CDR3 reads TGTGCCAGCAGTTTGCATGGGGGGGCGAGTGGCTACACCTTC.

This clone was recorded once. The chain is built from TRBV6-4 and TRBJ2-1; 9 positions match TRBD2. Germline CDR1 is MRHNA and CDR2 is SNTAGT. The CDR3 loop spans 15 amino acids. Trimming removed 3 bases from V and 8 bases from J; junction bases left unmatched: 8. In nucleotides, the CDR3 is TGTGCCAGCAGTGAAGAGGCGGGGGGGCCGGATGAGCAGTTCTTC. Encoded protein: CASSEEAGGPDEQFF.

This rearrangement joins TRBV18 to TRBJ2-5; D is possibly TRBD2 (5 bases). Germline CDR1 reads KGHSH; CDR2 reads LQKENI. This CDR3 has 13 amino acids. V lost 1 base to trimming and J lost 2 bases, with 5 bases between them. Written as DNA, the CDR3 is TGTGCCAGCTCACCACAGCGGCAAGAGACCCAGTACTTC. Translated: CASSPQRQETQYF.

The chain has TRBV11-2 and TRBJ1-3, with D uncertain. Germline CDR1 SGHAT, CDR2 FQNNGV. V shed 4 bases and J shed 1 base, with 8 bases lying between them. The CDR3 is 14 amino acids. The chain's CDR3 is CASSYRGSGNTIYF. In nucleotides, the CDR3 is TGTGCCAGCAGCTACCGGGGTTCTGGAAACACCATATATTTT.

This chain joins TRBV6-6 and TRBJ1-1; D is possibly TRBD1 (6 bases). The CDR3 runs 14 residues. V was pared by 0 bases and J by 10 bases, with 15 bases between. Germline V gene data show CDR1 as MNHNY and CDR2 as SVGAGI (reference sequence). In DNA, the CDR3 is TGTGCCAGCAGTTACTCGGGGGGGGCTGTAGGAGCTTTCTTT. Amino acid sequence: CASSYSGGAVGAFF.

V gene TRBV5-4 combines with J gene TRBJ2-2, with TRBD2 matching over 11 bases. This CDR3 spans 16 amino acids. In germline, CDR1 is SGHNT, CDR2 YYREEE (reference sequence). Unmatched junction bases numbered 9, after V lost 4 bases and J lost 7 bases. The CDR3 protein is CASSLGTSGSIGELFF. CDR3 in DNA: TGTGCCAGCAGCCTGGGAACTAGCGGGAGTATCGGGGAGCTGTTTTTT.

This rearrangement joins TRBV28 to TRBJ2-7; 9 positions match TRBD2. Germline-derived CDR1 and CDR2 are MDHEN and SYDVKM. Losses at the gene ends were 2 bases for V and 3 bases for J; bases not matched to a gene: 8. The CDR3 length is 16 residues. The CDR3 DNA sequence: TGTGCCAGCAGTTTACCCGGCGCGACTAGCGGCTACGAGCAGTACTTC. Protein product: CASSLPGATSGYEQYF.

This clone came up once. V is TRBV5-1 and J is TRBJ1-3; TRBD1 is a possible D gene (5 bases). CDR3 size: 17 residues. CDR1 and CDR2 from the germline V gene are SGHRS and YFSETQ. The V gene lost 3 bases and the J gene lost 0 bases, with 16 bases spanning the gap. In nucleotides, the CDR3 is TGCGCCAGCAGCTCTTCCGGGACGGGGTTCTCTGGAAACACCATATATTTT. The encoded protein is CASSSSGTGFSGNTIYF. Together with reference TRBV5-1 and TRBJ1-3, the CDR3 gives the full variable domain: KAGVTQTPRYLIKTRGQQVTLSCSPISGHRSVSWYQQTPGQGLQFLFEYFSETQRNKGNFPGRFSGRQFSNSRSEMNVSTLELGDSALYLCASSSSGTGFSGNTIYFGEGSWLTVV.

This clone was seen a handful of times. The rearrangement uses TRBV10-2 and TRBJ2-3; D may be TRBD2 (6 bases). CDR1 WSHSY and CDR2 SAAADI come from the germline V gene. This CDR3 is 16 amino acids long. The V gene lost 2 bases and the J gene lost 0 bases, with 12 bases spanning the gap. The chain's CDR3 is CASSETPGLSTDTQYF. The CDR3 DNA follows: TGCGCCAGCAGTGAGACACCGGGACTGAGCACAGATACGCAGTATTTT.